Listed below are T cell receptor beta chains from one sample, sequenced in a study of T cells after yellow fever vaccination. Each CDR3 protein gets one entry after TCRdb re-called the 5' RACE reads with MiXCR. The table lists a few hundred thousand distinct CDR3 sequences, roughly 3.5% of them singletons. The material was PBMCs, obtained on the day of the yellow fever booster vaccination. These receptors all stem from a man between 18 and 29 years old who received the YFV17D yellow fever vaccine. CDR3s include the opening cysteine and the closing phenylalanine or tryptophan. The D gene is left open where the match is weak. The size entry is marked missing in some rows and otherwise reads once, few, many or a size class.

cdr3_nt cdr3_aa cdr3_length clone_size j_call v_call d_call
TGCGCCAGCAGCCCCCCGGGTGTCCAGCCCCAGCATTTT CASSPPGVQPQHF 13 few TRBJ1-5 TRBV4-1 .
TGTGCCAGCTCACCAGAGGCAGCCCGGTACGAGCAGTACTTC CASSPEAARYEQYF 14 few TRBJ2-7 TRBV18 .
TGTGCCAGTACTATTCCGGGGGCCAACTATGGCTACACCTTC CASTIPGANYGYTF 14 . TRBJ1-2 TRBV19 .
TGTGCCAGCAGCTCAATCCGGGACAGGGCGTACGAGCAGTACTTC CASSSIRDRAYEQYF 15 many TRBJ2-7 TRBV7-6 TRBD1
TGTGCCAGCAGCCTCCTGACTAGCGGGGGGTCCGACTTCTACAATGAGCAGTTCTTC CASSLLTSGGSDFYNEQFF 19 many TRBJ2-1 TRBV11-2 TRBD2
TGCGCCAGCAGCCGCCCGACCTCCTCAAACATTCAGTACTTC CASSRPTSSNIQYF 14 many TRBJ2-4 TRBV4-1 .
TGTGCCAGCAGTCTTAGACCCCACACTGAAGCTTTCTTT CASSLRPHTEAFF 13 few TRBJ1-1 TRBV12-3/TRBV12-4 .
TGTGCCAGCAGCTCCGGCTTAGCGGGGGGGCCTTACAATGAGCAGTTCTTC CASSSGLAGGPYNEQFF 17 many TRBJ2-1 TRBV7-9 TRBD2
TGCGCCAGCAGCCCGGACAGGGGCAACTATGGCTACACCTTC CASSPDRGNYGYTF 14 many TRBJ1-2 TRBV5-1 TRBD1
TGTGCCATCAGTATGAGACTAGCGCTCCAAGAGACCCAGTACTTC CAISMRLALQETQYF 15 many TRBJ2-5 TRBV10-3 TRBD2
TGTGCCAGCAGCTGGATGGGCAAACTGGAGACCCAGTACTTC CASSWMGKLETQYF 14 many TRBJ2-5 TRBV7-9 .
TGTGCCAGCAGTTACCCCGCAGCGGGGGTTGGCTACACCTTC CASSYPAAGVGYTF 14 few TRBJ1-2 TRBV6-5 .
TGTGCCAGCAGCGCGTGGGGGGACACTGAAGCTTTCTTT CASSAWGDTEAFF 13 . TRBJ1-1 TRBV7-3 .
TGTGCCAGCAGCTTTCCACCTCATAGGACAGGGGGCGCCCGGGAGACCCAGTACTTC CASSFPPHRTGGARETQYF 19 few TRBJ2-5 TRBV7-9 TRBD1
TGTGCCAGCAGTGAGGTTTCGTTTGAGGAGACCCAGTACTTC CASSEVSFEETQYF 14 many TRBJ2-5 TRBV25-1 .
TGCGCCAGCAGCCAAGAGCCCCTCGGACTAGCGGGGGGATTTCAAGAGACCCAGTACTTC CASSQEPLGLAGGFQETQYF 20 few TRBJ2-5 TRBV4-1 TRBD2
TGCGCCAGCACCCCAGGAGCCGGGGGGATCTACAATGAGCAGTTCTTC CASTPGAGGIYNEQFF 16 many TRBJ2-1 TRBV5-1 TRBD2
TGCGCCAGCGCCCGACAGGGGCAAGAGACCCAGTACTTC CASARQGQETQYF 13 many TRBJ2-5 TRBV5-1 TRBD1
TGTGCCAGCTCACTCTCGTCGGGACAGAATAATCAGCCCCAGCATTTT CASSLSSGQNNQPQHF 16 few TRBJ1-5 TRBV18 TRBD1
TGTGCCAGTAGTCCGGAGGACAGTGCTGATGAGCAGTTCTTC CASSPEDSADEQFF 14 few TRBJ2-1 TRBV19 .
TGCGCCAGCAGCTTGGGGGGTCGACTCACAGATACGCAGTATTTT CASSLGGRLTDTQYF 15 few TRBJ2-3 TRBV5-1 .
TGTGCCAGCAGCTTAGGCCGGGTTAACTACTTC CASSLGRVNYF 11 . TRBJ2-7 TRBV7-9 .
TGTGCCAGCACCCCTGACTTTTATGGCTACACCTTC CASTPDFYGYTF 12 few TRBJ1-2 TRBV7-9 .
TGTGCCAGCAGCTCTCCCCCACGGGGGGGCCGTCACTTCGAGCAGTTCTTC CASSSPPRGGRHFEQFF 17 many TRBJ2-1 TRBV12-3/TRBV12-4 TRBD2
TGTGCCTGGAGTGTACGATGGGGTAGCGAGCAGTACTTC CAWSVRWGSEQYF 13 . TRBJ2-7 TRBV30 .
TGTGCCAGCAGCCCAGAAGTAGAGGTGCGGCAGGAGCAGTTCTTC CASSPEVEVRQEQFF 15 many TRBJ2-1 TRBV13 .
TGCAGTGCTAGAGATCCCGGGGGCTTCTCCGGGGAGCTGTTTTTT CSARDPGGFSGELFF 15 . TRBJ2-2 TRBV20-1 .
TGCAGTGCCTTAGGGGGCGCGTGGTATGGCTACACCTTC CSALGGAWYGYTF 13 few TRBJ1-2 TRBV20-1 TRBD1
TGTGCCAGCAGCCAAGGGGGTGCGCGGGTCACCGGGGAGCTGTTTTTT CASSQGGARVTGELFF 16 few TRBJ2-2 TRBV4-2 .
TGTGCCACCAGCAGAGCCGGACAGGGACTAGCGGGGGCACTCACAGATACGCAGTATTTT CATSRAGQGLAGALTDTQYF 20 few TRBJ2-3 TRBV15 TRBD2
TGCGCCAGCAGCTCGGATTCCGGTGGATATGGCTACACCTTC CASSSDSGGYGYTF 14 . TRBJ1-2 TRBV5-1 .
TGCAGTGCTAGAGACCCCAGGGGGCCTAGCACCGGGGAGCTGTTTTTT CSARDPRGPSTGELFF 16 many TRBJ2-2 TRBV20-1 TRBD1
TGCGCCAGCAGCTTGAGGGTTGGCGGGGGGGCCTCTGGGGCCAACGTCCTGACTTTC CASSLRVGGGASGANVLTF 19 . TRBJ2-6 TRBV5-1 TRBD2
TGCAGTGCTAGCTATTCAGGGCTTGGGGGTAGGTCGTACAATGAGCAGTTCTTC CSASYSGLGGRSYNEQFF 18 . TRBJ2-1 TRBV20-1 .